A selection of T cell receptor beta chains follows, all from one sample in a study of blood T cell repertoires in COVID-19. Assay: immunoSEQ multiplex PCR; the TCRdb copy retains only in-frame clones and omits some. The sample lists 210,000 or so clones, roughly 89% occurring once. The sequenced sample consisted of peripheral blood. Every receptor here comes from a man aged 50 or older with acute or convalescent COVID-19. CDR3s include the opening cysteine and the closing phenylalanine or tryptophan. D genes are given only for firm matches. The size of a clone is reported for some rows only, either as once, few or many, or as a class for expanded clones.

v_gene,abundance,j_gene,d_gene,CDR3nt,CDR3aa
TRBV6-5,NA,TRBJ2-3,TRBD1,TGTGCCAGCAGCCTTTCCGGGACAGAGACAGATACGCAGTATTTT,CASSLSGTETDTQYF
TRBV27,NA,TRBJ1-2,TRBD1,TGTGCCAGCAGTTTCGCCAGGGGGCATGGTGGCTACACCTTC,CASSFARGHGGYTF
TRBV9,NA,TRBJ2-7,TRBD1,TGTGCCAGCAGCGTATGGGACAGGGAATCCGAGCAGTACTTC,CASSVWDRESEQYF
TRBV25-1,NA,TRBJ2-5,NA,TGTGCCAGCAGTGAATATGCTATGTGGGAGACCCAGTACTTC,CASSEYAMWETQYF
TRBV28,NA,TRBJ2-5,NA,TGTGCCAGCAGCTTACCCGTCCCAGGGACCCAGTACTTC,CASSLPVPGTQYF
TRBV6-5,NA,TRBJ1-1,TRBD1,TGTGCCAGCAACAGGGGCGGGAACACTGAAGCTTTCTTT,CASNRGGNTEAFF
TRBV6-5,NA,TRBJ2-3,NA,TGTGCCAGCAGTTACTCTGCTAGTTCAGATACGCAGTATTTT,CASSYSASSDTQYF
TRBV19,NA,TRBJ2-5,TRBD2,TGTGCCAGTAGTGAAGTCGGGACTAGCCGCAAGACCCAGTACTTC,CASSEVGTSRKTQYF
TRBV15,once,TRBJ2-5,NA,TGTGCCACCAGCAGGGGATTGACTAGAGAGGAAGAGACCCAGTACTTC,CATSRGLTREEETQYF
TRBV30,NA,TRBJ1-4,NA,TGTGCCTGGAGGGGGAGGCCCCAATATGAAAAACTGTTTTTT,CAWRGRPQYEKLFF
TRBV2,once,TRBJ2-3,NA,TGTGCCAGCAGAACTCTCAGCACAGATACGCAGTATTTT,CASRTLSTDTQYF
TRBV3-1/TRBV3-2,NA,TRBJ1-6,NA,TGTGCCAGCAGCCAAGATGCGGCCTCACCCCTCCACTTT,CASSQDAASPLHF
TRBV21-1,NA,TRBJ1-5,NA,TGTGCCAGCAGCAAAGCTCGGGCGGGGAGCAATCAGCCCCAGCATTTT,CASSKARAGSNQPQHF
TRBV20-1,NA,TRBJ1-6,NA,TGCAGTGCTAGTATGGGCCTTAATTCACCCCTCCACTTT,CSASMGLNSPLHF
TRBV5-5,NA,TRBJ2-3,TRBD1,TGTGCCAGCAGCTTCCGGGACAGATTTATCCCAGATACGCAGTATTTT,CASSFRDRFIPDTQYF
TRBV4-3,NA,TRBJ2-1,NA,TGCGCCAGCAGCCGCCGACTGGTCGGTGAGCAGTTCTTC,CASSRRLVGEQFF
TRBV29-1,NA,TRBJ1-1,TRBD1,TGCAGCGTGGGACAGGGGGAGGGCACTGAAGCTTTCTTT,CSVGQGEGTEAFF
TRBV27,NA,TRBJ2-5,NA,TGTGCCAGCAGTCTCTCAGGGGGGAAAGAGACCCAGTACTTC,CASSLSGGKETQYF
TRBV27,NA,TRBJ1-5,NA,TGTGCCAGCAGTTTTGTCCGGCCCGTTGCGGGCAATCAGCCCCAGCATTTT,CASSFVRPVAGNQPQHF
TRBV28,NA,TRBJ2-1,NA,TGTGCCAGCTTTCCTGGGGCACCATACAATGAGCAGTTCTTC,CASFPGAPYNEQFF
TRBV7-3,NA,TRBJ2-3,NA,TGTGCCAGCAGCTTAATCCCGAGCACAGATACGCAGTATTTT,CASSLIPSTDTQYF
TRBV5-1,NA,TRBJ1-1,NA,TGCGCCAGCAGCTTGGCACCAGGGGAAGCCACTGAAGCTTTCTTT,CASSLAPGEATEAFF
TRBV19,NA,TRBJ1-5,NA,TGTGCCAGTAGTAGCCCCGTCGCGGCTTCGCCCCAGCATTTT,CASSSPVAASPQHF
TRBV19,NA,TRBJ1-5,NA,TGTGCCAGTAATCCAACTCTTAGCAATCAGCCCCAGCATTTT,CASNPTLSNQPQHF
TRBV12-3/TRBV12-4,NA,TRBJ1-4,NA,TGTGCCAGCAGCAAAACAGGAAATGAAAAACTGTTTTTT,CASSKTGNEKLFF
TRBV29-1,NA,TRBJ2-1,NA,TGCAGCGTTGAAGATCCATCAGGGGGGCCCTACAATGAGCAGTTCTTC,CSVEDPSGGPYNEQFF